This paragraph covers one TCR beta chain sequence. Amplification used 60 Vbeta primers and 13 Jbeta primers. Repertoires were generated with immunoSEQ multiplex PCR, while TCRdb's copy carries only in-frame clones and drops some. The sample has about 160,000 clones; 70% to 80% are singletons. The sample originates from a study of cytomegalovirus exposure and HLA in healthy donors. Donors likely had unrecorded immune exposures despite being nominally healthy when sampled. This CDR3 is 15 amino acids long. With 4 bases removed from V and 2 bases from J, the gap between germline ends came to 15 bases. The germline gives CDR1 ENHRY, CDR2 SYGVKD.

This clonotype was sampled from a man aged 40-49 years in good health and CMV-seronegative. Specimen: PBMCs. The chain recombines TRBV10-3 with TRBJ2-7; D perhaps matches TRBD1 (5 bases). The CDR3 spells CAISVGRDTPYEQYF. The DNA for the CDR3 is TGTGCCATCAGTGTCGGCAGGGATACACCCTACGAGCAGTACTTC.